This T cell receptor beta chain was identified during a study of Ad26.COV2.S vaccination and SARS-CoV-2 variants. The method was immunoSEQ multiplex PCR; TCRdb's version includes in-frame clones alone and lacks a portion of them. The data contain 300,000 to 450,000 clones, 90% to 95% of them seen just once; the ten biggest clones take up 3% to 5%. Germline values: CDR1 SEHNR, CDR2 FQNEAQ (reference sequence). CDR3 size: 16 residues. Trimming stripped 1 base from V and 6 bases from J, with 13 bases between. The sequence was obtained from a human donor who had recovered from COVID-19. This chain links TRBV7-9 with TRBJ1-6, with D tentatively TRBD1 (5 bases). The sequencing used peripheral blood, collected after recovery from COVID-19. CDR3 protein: CASSLGAGKANSPLHF. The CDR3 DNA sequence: TGTGCCAGCAGCTTAGGGGCAGGGAAGGCTAATTCACCCCTCCACTTT.